A single sample is the source of the 3 T cell receptor beta chains below, sequenced in a study of graft-versus-host responses after intestinal transplantation. Their specific antigens are unknown. Assay: immunoSEQ multiplex PCR; the TCRdb copy retains only in-frame clones and omits some. The table has 35,000 to 45,000 clones, roughly 94% seen once. Here the sequenced sample was unstimulated CD4+ T cells sorted from spleen or lymph node cells, taken before transplant. These receptors were taken from a human donor who was the organ donor for an intestinal transplant.

The chain has TRBV9 and TRBJ2-7; 9 nucleotides line up with TRBD1. Trimming at V came to 0 bases and at J to 6 bases, leaving 1 base not matched to a gene. The CDR3 loop spans 13 amino acids. CDR1 and CDR2 from the germline V gene are SGDLS and YYNGEE. The DNA for the CDR3 is TGTGCCAGCAGCGTAGACAGGGGGCGCGAGCAGTACTTC. Protein sequence: CASSVDRGREQYF. The whole variable domain, filled in from reference TRBV9 and TRBJ2-7, reads DSGVTQTPKHLITATGQRVTLRCSPRSGDLSVYWYQQSLDQGLQFLIQYYNGEERAKGNILERFSAQQFPDLHSELNLSSLELGDSALYFCASSVDRGREQYFGPGTRLTVT.

This clone has more than one count but fewer than ten. The chain carries TRBV19 and TRBJ1-2, with D perhaps matching TRBD1 (5 bases). V was clipped by 3 bases and J by 3 bases, with 14 bases between them. Germline assignment: CDR1 LNHDA and CDR2 SQIVND (reference sequence). There are 15 residues in the CDR3. CDR3 in amino acids: CASSMGRGIYYGYTF. In nucleotides, the CDR3 is TGTGCCAGTAGTATGGGACGGGGGATATACTATGGCTACACCTTC.

This rearrangement joins TRBV5-4 to TRBJ2-5; the match to TRBD2 covers 13 bases. The CDR3 consists of 14 residues. J was trimmed by 5 bases and V by 4 bases; bases with no gene match: 2. Germline lookup yields CDR1 SGHNT and CDR2 YYREEE (reference sequence). The CDR3, as DNA: TGTGCCAGCAGCCCGGGACTAGCGGGGGAGACCCAGTACTTC. This translates into CASSPGLAGETQYF.